This entry lists 10 T cell receptor beta chains sequenced from one sample in a study of blood T cells in healthy people across ages. Together with a sample-barcoded 5' primer, a J-beta primer mix was included in a second PCR lasting roughly 6 to 12 cycles. TCRdb re-called the 5' RACE reads with MiXCR, one entry per CDR3 protein. The sample has about 970,000 distinct CDR3 sequences, 51% seen once; the top ten hold roughly a fifth. The sample was blood. These receptors all stem from a woman aged 55-75 years in good health.

About this clonotype itself: At one boundary the junction diverges from the germline segment, which might be a read error. The chain links TRBV24-1 to TRBJ2-3, with 9 bases fitting TRBD2. Germline CDR1 reads KGHDR; CDR2 reads SFDVKD. This CDR3 is 16 amino acids long. For the CDR3, the DNA is TGTGTCACCAGTCCAAATAGCGGGGGCTCCCAAGATACGCAGTATTTT. This encodes CVTSPNSGGSQDTQYF.

The rearrangement uses TRBV27 and TRBJ2-7; TRBD1 agrees at 7 bases. This CDR3 is built from 14 residues. CDR1 MNHEY and CDR2 SMNVEV come from the germline V gene (reference sequence). V gave up 10 bases and J gave up 1 base; unmatched junction bases: 10. The CDR3 region is CATHDGQVSYEQYF. The DNA of the CDR3 is TGTGCCACCCATGATGGACAGGTATCCTACGAGCAGTACTTC.

This clonotype showed up just a few times. The chain links TRBV29-1 to TRBJ1-2; maybe TRBD1 (5 bases). The V end was cut by 7 bases, the J end by 4 bases, with 22 bases between. CDR3 size: 15 residues. Germline V CDR1 and CDR2: SQVTM, ANQGSEA. This chain's CDR3 is CSAAQPPGDFYGYTF. As DNA, the CDR3 is TGCAGCGCCGCCCAACCCCCCGGGGACTTCTATGGCTACACCTTC.

The J gene is TRBJ2-6, the V gene TRBV28; D may be TRBD1 (5 bases). The V end lost 6 bases, the J end lost 0 bases, and 9 bases lay between the germline ends. Germline V gene sequence: CDR1 MDHEN, CDR2 SYDVKM. The CDR3 has 15 residues. Here the CDR3 reads CASSRQISGANVLTF. The CDR3 DNA follows: TGTGCCAGCAGCAGACAGATCTCTGGGGCCAACGTCCTGACTTTC.

The genes are TRBV15 and TRBJ2-7; 11 bases fit TRBD1. The germline V gene encodes CDR1 LNHNV and CDR2 YYDKDF (reference sequence). The CDR3 runs 16 residues. Trimming cost V 1 base and J 3 bases; bases outside gene matches: 5. The CDR3 here is CATSRASGTGGYEQYF. The CDR3 DNA reads TGTGCCACCAGCAGAGCTTCCGGGACAGGGGGCTACGAGCAGTACTTC.

The rearrangement joins TRBV3-1 to TRBJ2-2, with D possibly matching TRBD1 (6 bases). The CDR3 is 16 amino acids. CDR1 LGHDT and CDR2 YNNKEL come from the germline V gene (reference sequence). V was pared by 4 bases and J by 3 bases, with 15 bases between. CDR3 in amino acids: CASSPRGYDDTGELFF. CDR3 DNA: TGTGCCAGCAGCCCCAGGGGTTACGATGACACCGGGGAGCTGTTTTTT.

The CDR3 here is CASSLGHVAGADNNEQYF. The DNA for the CDR3 is TGTGCCAGCAGTTTAGGTCATGTCGCGGGAGCAGACAATAATGAGCAGTACTTC. The chain carries TRBV12-3 or TRBV12-4 and TRBJ2-5; 7 positions agree with TRBD2. Trimming took 1 base from V and 11 from J; bases not matched to a gene: 22. The CDR3 consists of 18 residues.

This clonotype has just a few counts. The chain is built from TRBV27 and TRBJ2-7; 8 bases map to TRBD2. Germline loops: CDR1 MNHEY, CDR2 SMNVEV (reference sequence). The trim removed 6 bases at V and 0 bases at J, leaving 1 base unmatched. The CDR3 runs 13 residues. The CDR3 reads CASRTSASYEQYF. The CDR3 DNA is TGTGCCAGCAGGACTAGCGCCTCCTACGAGCAGTACTTC.

This clonotype was observed a few times. The chain uses TRBV27 and TRBJ2-5; weak D call: TRBD2 (5 bases). CDR1 and CDR2 (germline): MNHEY, SMNVEV (reference sequence). V lost 5 bases to trimming and J lost 8 bases, with 15 bases between them. The CDR3 runs 13 residues. The CDR3 nucleotides are TGTGCCAGCAGTGTGGCTAGCTCTCAAACCCAGTACTTC. This sequence encodes CASSVASSQTQYF.

V is TRBV6-5 and J is TRBJ1-5, with D tentatively TRBD1 (5 bases). Germline V gene sequence: CDR1 MNHEY, CDR2 SVGAGI. This CDR3 is 16 amino acids long. V lost 5 bases and J 5 bases, leaving 19 bases between the germline ends. CDR3 region: CASSPQNYGGYQPQHF. CDR3 DNA sequence: TGTGCCAGCAGTCCTCAAAATTACGGGGGTTATCAGCCCCAGCATTTT.